This entry lists 2 T cell receptor beta chains sequenced from one sample in a study of cytomegalovirus exposure and HLA in healthy donors. This PCR relied on a set of 60 Vbeta primers and 13 Jbeta primers. This table comes from immunoSEQ multiplex PCR, and its TCRdb copy is limited to in-frame clones, with some not included. The sample contains about 170,000 clones, around 80% of which appear only once. The sequenced material came from PBMCs. The origin of the receptors is a woman aged 45-60 years in good health and CMV-seropositive.

This sequence joins TRBV19 and TRBJ2-5, with D perhaps TRBD1 (6 bases). Germline-derived CDR1 and CDR2 are LNHDA and SQIVND (reference sequence). Trimming shortened V by 6 bases and J by 5 bases, and 19 bases separated the two germline ends. This CDR3 comprises 15 residues. The DNA of the CDR3 is TGTGCCAGTAGCCAAGGGACATCCTCGGGGGAGACCCAGTACTTC. Protein: CASSQGTSSGETQYF.

This chain's CDR3 is CAISETGFNYGYTF. The CDR3 nucleotides read TGTGCCATCAGCGAGACAGGTTTTAACTATGGCTACACCTTC. This chain uses TRBV10-3 with TRBJ1-2, with D perhaps matching TRBD1 (6 bases). Germline V CDR1 and CDR2: ENHRY, SYGVKD. The CDR3 is 14 residues long. Trimming took off 6 bases at V and 1 base at J, with 12 bases between the two ends.